This T cell receptor beta chain was recorded in a study of CD8 T cells in ankylosing spondylitis. Germline V gene data show CDR1 as DFQATT and CDR2 as SNEGSKA (reference sequence). This CDR3 comprises 19 residues. Deletions cut 2 bases from V and 1 base from J, with 26 bases between. Quantitative 5'-RACE with molecular barcodes produced the TCR beta libraries. TCRdb passed the 5' RACE reads through MiXCR, listing each CDR3 protein once. The table lists 75,000 to 95,000 distinct CDR3 sequences, approximately 8.9% of them singletons. With regard to this clonotype: What it binds is not known.

General study findings and limits: Disease-associated clones were reportedly significantly overrepresented in matched ankylosing spondylitis synovial fluid. What seemed typical of ankylosing spondylitis blood was a TCR beta motif built from eight highly homologous variants. Relatively scarce in peripheral blood, disease-linked clones were CD8+. Before this, some motif variants had been reported in reactive arthritis synovial fluid and blood.

Source material: blood, either unsorted or a sorted T cell fraction (not recorded which). The receptor comes from a male donor with ankylosing spondylitis. V and J are TRBV20-1 and TRBJ1-1; D is possibly TRBD1 (5 bases). The CDR3 region is CSARQGAWVAGSSNTEAFF. Here the CDR3 DNA reads TGCAGTGCTAGACAAGGCGCGTGGGTTGCAGGGTCATCGAACACTGAAGCTTTCTTT.